The source of this T cell receptor beta chain is a study of cytomegalovirus exposure and HLA in healthy donors (dated by TCRdb to the late 2010s). Context from the whole study: In an earlier analysis of approximately 640 of the donors, under 300 Gb of sequence data and approximately 100 million unique TCR beta sequences from about 179 million T cells were reported. Approximately 310 gigabases of sequencing data and 80 million or so unique TCR sequences were included in an early release covering over 600 HLA-typed donors. The genetic ancestry cluster associated with self-reported Caucasian donors included over 65% of the roughly 400 genotyped donors. The study aimed to test whether cataloging public T cell receptors could reveal signatures of past pathogen exposure. The study profiled the T cell repertoires of under 700 subjects by immunosequencing and related them to cytomegalovirus serostatus. A separate validation cohort of roughly 130 different subjects was used in addition to the roughly 670-subject first cohort. To predict cytomegalovirus infection status, the study combined high-throughput TCR immunosequencing, statistical association of individual TCRs with disease status, and machine learning. A later analysis re-examined previously published TCR beta repertoires from over 500 donors and added high-resolution HLA genotyping to investigate patterns of TCR occurrence. The later analysis used no new phenotypic data to find candidate immune exposures, relying instead on TCR beta sequences and their occurrence across donors. An earlier analysis of 587 of the donors used high-throughput TCR beta sequencing to judge whether each TCR beta V gene segment behaved as functional or pseudogenic. Donor age, sex, ethnicity and CMV serostatus were compiled together with the repertoire data. A later genetic analysis took genome-wide SNP genotypes for 398 of the 666 donors and used that subset as a discovery cohort. Every repertoire in the discovery cohort had been generated on one and the same sequencing platform. Class I and class II HLA loci were covered by the typing at four-digit resolution. Typing coverage differed by locus: A, B, C, DRB1 and DQB1 were typed in about 620-640 donors, DQA1 in 500 to 550, DPA1 in approximately 600, and DPB1 in 450 to 480. About five DR-DQ haplotypes were treated as single units for association and clustering because of strong linkage in the cohort. Across approximately 400 genotyped donors of the cohort, an average of approximately 200,000 unique TCR beta nucleotide sequences per donor were sequenced, and roughly 20% of those sequences were non-productive. What the study reported, not specific to this receptor: Sequencing depth was assumed to be roughly uniform across donors in the presence/absence analyses, though that assumption may not hold. The earlier analysis of about 600 of the donors excluded roughly 17 rarely observed V segments, including chromosome 9 orphons, because counts were too low. Because some donors lacked HLA typing at each locus, the association tests relied only on the typed subset. Compared with equally common non-associated chains, HLA-associated TCR beta chains in a later analysis were more clonally expanded and had lower generation probabilities. Across donors, most TCR sequences were observed very rarely, whereas some public TCRs were present in many individuals. According to the authors, the approach could potentially be generalized to other disease states and immunological phenotypes. Most CMV-associated TCR beta chains appeared to be HLA-restricted in a later analysis, and the HLA associations seemed to be driven largely by CMV exposure. At a false discovery rate of 0.05, a later analysis linked about 16,000 TCR beta sequences to specific HLA alleles. In an earlier analysis of some 640 of the donors, most TCR beta V segments were observed in productive rearrangements about 87% or about 30% of the time, broadly matching IMGT annotations. Compared with the roughly 600-donor mean, donors in an Asian-associated ancestry cluster had fewer N-insertions in productive TCRs, according to a later genetic analysis. According to a later analysis, parvovirus B19, influenza, CMV and Epstein-Barr virus appeared linked to several top co-occurrence clusters. Because the 87-base-pair reads could not distinguish some IMGT-functional V segments, including TRBV6-2 and TRBV6-3, those segments were excluded. In the study, roughly 160 TCR beta chains were listed as associated with cytomegalovirus. In vitro tests confirmed that a few of the cytomegalovirus-associated TCR beta chains recognize cytomegalovirus antigens. A further reported finding was that TCR beta sequences accurately predicted the HLA-A and HLA-B alleles for most subjects in the first cohort. Linkage disequilibrium might explain the correlated functional status among segregating V segments, but an unknown experimental factor could not be excluded. The only immune exposure information available for the cohort was CMV serostatus. The cohort was sequenced for TCR beta chains only, and without alpha or paired-chain data the features that could be detected were limited. An association between a missense DCLRE1C variant and V-gene and J-gene trimming of TCR beta chains was found in a later genetic analysis and replicated in an independent cohort. The classifier was reported to diagnose cytomegalovirus status with high specificity and sensitivity in both the original and validation cohorts. According to a later analysis, TCR association rates differed among HLA loci, with DRB1 alleles showing the most associated TCRs and HLA-C alleles showing the fewest. Strong co-occurrence of HLA alleles, especially DR and DQ, made assigning TCR associations to individual alleles difficult. A cluster of highly shared sequence variants was judged likely to be a technical artifact of the sequencing pipeline.

The library came from the immunoSEQ multiplex PCR assay. For the multiplex PCR, a mixture combining 60 forward primers for TCR Vbeta segments and 13 reverse primers for TCR Jbeta segments was used. Amplification of the CDR3 region of rearranged TCR beta genes was performed with a multiplex PCR assay on genomic DNA. Amplified TCR beta libraries were sequenced as 87-base-pair reads on the Illumina HiSeq System. The published analysis was carried out like this. A later analysis counted some 80 million unique TCR beta chains across the 600 to 850 repertoires, and roughly 10 million of these chains were shared by at least two donors. A nearest-neighbor algorithm error-corrected the raw reads and collapsed the reads into unique sequences, merging closely related sequences to remove PCR and sequencing errors. Alignment of CDR3 sequences to IMGT reference sequences was used to assign V, D and J gene segments. Each retained sequence needed at least a six-nucleotide match to both a V gene segment and a J gene segment. A rearrangement was called productive if the CDR3 had no stop codons and remained in frame with V and J, and every other rearrangement was called non-productive. CDR3 was defined by IMGT convention, running from the second conserved V-encoded cysteine to the conserved J-encoded phenylalanine. In an earlier analysis of around 540 of the donors, sequences lacking an unambiguous match to a single V gene segment were excluded. In an earlier analysis of 587 of the donors, V segments were called functional above 56.7% productive rearrangements and were called segregating when the between-donor standard deviation exceeded 5%. A statistical classification framework was built to diagnose cytomegalovirus status from the catalog of TCR beta chain sequences. In a later analysis, V and J genes were assigned by comparing TCR nucleotide sequences against IMGT/GENE-DB human TR gene sequences. The TCRdist pipeline was used in a later analysis to assign CDR3 sequences and most-parsimonious VDJ recombination scenarios. A later analysis defined each TCR beta chain by its CDR3 amino acid sequence plus V-gene family, and excluded reads lacking a unique V-gene family. As a way to deal with suspected cross-contamination and a sequencing artifact, a later analysis dropped more than 500 nucleotide sequences that were highly shared and had low generation probability. A later analysis calculated a clonal expansion index for each public chain from normalized within-repertoire ranks of inferred template counts. In a later analysis, generation probabilities were computed with a VDJ recombination model fitted to out-of-frame rearrangements, and the resulting probabilities were checked against IGoR. In a later analysis, TCR-TCR, TCR-HLA and TCR-CMV co-occurrence was scored with hypergeometric tests, and a repertoire-size bias correction was applied to TCR pairs. False discovery rates were estimated in a later analysis by permuting HLA or CMV assignments 20 times. A later analysis grouped co-occurring TCRs with DBSCAN, adding TCRdist sequence similarity when clustering within HLA-allele-positive subsets. For co-occurrence clustering, repertoires with fewer than 30,000 or more than 120,000 public chains were excluded, along with four to six repertoires with anomalous nucleotide sharing. Sourced from immuneACCESS, this table was stored by TCRdb with only in-frame sequences that have V and J called. A share of the clones is absent; for the studies checked, an unresolved V gene accounts for under half, and the remainder has no known explanation. D and trimming come from the DNA, and the V and J calls and clone size come from that table. The table for this sample lists 110,000 to 150,000 clones; over 55% of them were counted only once. The ten biggest clones cover approximately 2.1% of the sample.

Comment on this clone: The specificity of this receptor is unknown. Base qualities are not at hand, and no much larger clone is one base apart.

The cohort was made up of approximately 670 healthy bone marrow donors. At the time of sampling, all cohort members were nominally healthy, though unrecorded immune exposures were likely present. The donor was CMV seronegative and belonged to the group of 350 to 400 seronegative cohort members. A peripheral blood sample was collected from each donor, and TCR beta sequencing was performed on peripheral blood mononuclear cells. The Qiagen DNeasy Blood Extraction Kit was used to extract genomic DNA from the blood cell samples. The CDR3 holds 13 amino acids from the cysteine to the phenylalanine. Just the 39-base CDR3 DNA is kept, in frame starting at base 1. Based on the germline V gene, the CDR1 and CDR2 sequences are MNHEY and SVGAGI. A distance of 6 bases separates the germline ends of V and J, which lose 6 bases and 0 bases respectively.

This sequence originates from a man in his forties in good health and CMV-seronegative. Sequencing was done on a sample of PBMCs. The chain uses TRBV6-5 and TRBJ1-3; too little of a D gene remains to name it. The CDR3 reads CASRLSSGNTIYF. The sequence in DNA is TGTGCCAGCAGGTTATCCTCTGGAAACACCATATATTTT.